The 9 T cell receptor beta chains below were found in one sample sequenced in a study of T-cell memory formation after mild COVID-19. MiXCR was run by TCRdb on the 5' RACE reads, yielding one entry per CDR3 protein. The data show around 440,000 distinct CDR3 sequences, 15% to 20% seen once. Sequenced sample: PBMCs or a T cell subset sorted from them (not recorded which). All receptors derive from an adult woman who had mild COVID-19 (a few samples of this study predate the infection). Cell type and time point are not known.

This clonotype was counted at least ten times. The CDR3 nucleotides read TGTGCCAGCAGTTCCCTAAGGTGGGGCGAGCAGTACTTC. It translates to CASSSLRWGEQYF. V is TRBV27 and J is TRBJ2-7; D gene unclear. Trimming took off 4 bases at V and 6 bases at J, with 13 bases between the two ends. Germline-derived CDR1 and CDR2 are MNHEY and SMNVEV (reference sequence). The CDR3 contains 13 residues.

The V call is TRBV4-1, the J call TRBJ1-4; no firm D call. The CDR3 length is 14 residues. CDR1 and CDR2 from the germline V gene are MGHRA and YSYEKL. V was trimmed by 3 bases and J by 6 bases, leaving 11 bases between them. CDR3 coding DNA: TGCGCCAGCAGCCAGGAAAGGATTGATGAAAAACTGTTTTTT. This sequence encodes CASSQERIDEKLFF.

The genes are TRBV7-9 and TRBJ1-1; D gene unclear. The V and J ends lost 5 bases and 1 base respectively, with 5 bases between them. CDR1 SEHNR and CDR2 FQNEAQ come from the germline V gene (reference sequence). This CDR3 contains 12 residues. The CDR3 DNA reads as TGTGCCAGCAGCCAACGGAACACTGAAGCTTTCTTT. Protein sequence: CASSQRNTEAFF.

The sample holds a few counts of this clonotype. The chain recombines TRBV29-1 with TRBJ1-1, with D uncertain. There are 12 residues in the CDR3. Germline CDR1 reads SQVTM; CDR2 reads ANQGSEA. Trimming removed 1 base at V and 8 bases at J, with 11 bases between. CDR3: CSVEGGQAEAFF. The CDR3 DNA reads TGCAGCGTTGAAGGCGGGCAGGCGGAAGCTTTCTTT.

This clonotype came up a few times. CDR3 nucleotides: TGTGCCAGCAGCTTATTGTACGACCAACCCACAGATACGCAGTATTTT. This translates into CASSLLYDQPTDTQYF. The chain uses TRBV7-9 and TRBJ2-3; no clear D. Trimming stripped 2 bases from V and 2 bases from J, with 14 bases between. This CDR3 contains 16 residues. Germline V gives CDR1 SEHNR, CDR2 FQNEAQ (reference sequence). Full variable domain (rest looked up from reference TRBV7-9 and TRBJ2-3): DTGVSQNPRHKITKRGQNVTFRCDPISEHNRLYWYRQTLGQGPEFLTYFQNEAQLEKSRLLSDRFSAERPKGSFSTLEIQRTEQGDSAMYLCASSLLYDQPTDTQYFGPGTRLTVL.

This clonotype was counted only a few times. The chain has TRBV7-6 and TRBJ2-7; TRBD2 is a possible D gene (7 bases). CDR1 is SGHVS and CDR2 is FNYEAQ in the germline V gene. The CDR3 is 14 residues long. With 4 bases removed from V and 4 bases from J, the gap between germline ends came to 14 bases. CDR3 residues: CASSSRRGGYEQYF. CDR3 coding DNA: TGTGCCAGCAGCTCCCGAAGGGGGGGGTACGAGCAGTACTTC.

The chain combines TRBV4-3 with TRBJ1-1; D may be TRBD1 (5 bases). CDR1 LGHNA and CDR2 YSLEER come from the germline V gene. Trimming took 1 base from V and 6 from J, leaving 9 bases between them. This CDR3 has 13 residues. CDR3 loop: CASSQVGVSEAFF. For the CDR3, the DNA is TGCGCCAGCAGCCAAGTAGGGGTTTCTGAAGCTTTCTTT.

This clonotype was seen a handful of times. CDR3 sequence reads: CSARDRGVYGYTF. CDR3 sequence (DNA): TGCAGTGCTAGAGACAGGGGCGTATATGGCTACACCTTC. This sequence joins TRBV20-1 and TRBJ1-2, with TRBD1 as a possible D gene (6 bases). The V end was cut by 0 bases, the J end by 5 bases, with 10 bases between. This CDR3 region has 13 residues. CDR1 is DFQATT, CDR2 SNEGSKA, per germline (reference sequence).

This rearrangement joins TRBV12-3 or TRBV12-4 to TRBJ1-2, with D uncertain. The CDR3 contains 16 residues. The V and J ends lost 2 bases and 4 bases respectively, with 17 bases between them. The chain's CDR3 is CASSLTPGRASYGYTF. CDR3 DNA sequence: TGTGCCAGCAGTTTAACCCCGGGGAGGGCTTCCTATGGCTACACCTTC.